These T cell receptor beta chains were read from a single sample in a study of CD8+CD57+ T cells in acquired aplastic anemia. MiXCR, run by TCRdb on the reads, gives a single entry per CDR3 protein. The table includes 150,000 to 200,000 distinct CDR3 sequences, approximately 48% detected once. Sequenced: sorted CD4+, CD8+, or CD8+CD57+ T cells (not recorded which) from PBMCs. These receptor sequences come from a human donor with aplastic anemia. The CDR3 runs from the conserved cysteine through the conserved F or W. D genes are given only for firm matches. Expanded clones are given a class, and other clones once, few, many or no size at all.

CDR3: CASSLYSKQGAFHSTYNEQFF
DNA: TGTGCCAGCAGCTTATATTCGAAACAGGGGGCGTTTCACTCAACCTACAATGAGCAGTTCTTC
size: few
J: TRBJ2-1
length: 21
V: TRBV11-2
D: TRBD1

CDR3: CASSYDRVRTDTQYF
DNA: TGTGCCAGCAGTTACGACAGGGTCAGAACAGATACGCAGTATTTT
size: -
J: TRBJ2-3
length: 15
V: TRBV6-5
D: TRBD1

CDR3: CATSRTGGRNEAFF
DNA: TGTGCCACCAGCAGAACAGGGGGCAGGAATGAAGCTTTCTTT
size: -
J: TRBJ1-1
length: 14
V: TRBV15
D: TRBD1

CDR3: CASSEGTSNSPLHF
DNA: TGCGCCAGCAGTGAGGGGACATCCAATTCACCCCTCCACTTT
size: few
J: TRBJ1-6
length: 14
V: TRBV10-2
D: -

CDR3: CSAKPGMAEAFF
DNA: TGCAGTGCCAAGCCGGGGATGGCTGAAGCTTTCTTT
size: many
J: TRBJ1-1
length: 12
V: TRBV20-1
D: -

CDR3: CASSLYGQGEETQYF
DNA: TGCGCCAGCAGCTTGTACGGACAGGGAGAAGAGACCCAGTACTTC
size: many
J: TRBJ2-5
length: 15
V: TRBV5-1
D: TRBD1

CDR3: CASSGTGLNSYEQYF
DNA: TGCGCCAGCAGCGGGACAGGATTAAATTCCTACGAGCAGTACTTC
size: -
J: TRBJ2-7
length: 15
V: TRBV10-2
D: TRBD1

CDR3: CASSKETGATWGNQPQHF
DNA: TGTGCCAGTAGTAAGGAGACAGGAGCCACGTGGGGCAATCAGCCCCAGCATTTT
size: -
J: TRBJ1-5
length: 18
V: TRBV19
D: -

CDR3: CASSLGLAGANFGTDTQYF
DNA: TGTGCCAGCAGCTTAGGGCTCGCGGGGGCTAACTTTGGCACAGATACGCAGTATTTT
size: -
J: TRBJ2-3
length: 19
V: TRBV11-1
D: -

CDR3: CASSSTTGGSGYTF
DNA: TGTGCCAGCAGTTCCACGACAGGGGGCTCTGGCTACACCTTC
size: many
J: TRBJ1-2
length: 14
V: TRBV6-5
D: TRBD1

CDR3: CSARDPGLSVGELFF
DNA: TGCAGTGCTAGAGATCCGGGGCTCTCCGTCGGGGAGCTGTTTTTT
size: many
J: TRBJ2-2
length: 15
V: TRBV20-1
D: -

CDR3: CATSSSRSGQGPTEQYF
DNA: TGTGCCACCAGCAGCTCCAGGTCGGGACAGGGGCCGACCGAGCAGTACTTC
size: -
J: TRBJ2-7
length: 17
V: TRBV15
D: TRBD1

CDR3: CASSLSQGQLYEQYF
DNA: TGTGCCAGCAGCTTAAGCCAAGGGCAGCTCTACGAGCAGTACTTC
size: many
J: TRBJ2-7
length: 15
V: TRBV7-3
D: -

CDR3: CASRSGTNSYEQYF
DNA: TGCGCCAGCAGGTCCGGGACCAACTCCTACGAGCAGTACTTC
size: many
J: TRBJ2-7
length: 14
V: TRBV10-2
D: -

CDR3: CASTGASDYGYTF
DNA: TGTGCCAGCACCGGGGCGTCAGACTATGGCTACACCTTC
size: -
J: TRBJ1-2
length: 13
V: TRBV2
D: -

CDR3: CASSVGPGAYNSPLHF
DNA: TGTGCCAGCAGCGTAGGCCCAGGGGCGTATAATTCACCCCTCCACTTT
size: -
J: TRBJ1-6
length: 16
V: TRBV9
D: -

CDR3: CASSSTAYQVSAEQYF
DNA: TGTGCCAGCAGTTCTACTGCATACCAGGTATCTGCCGAGCAGTACTTC
size: -
J: TRBJ2-7
length: 16
V: TRBV2
D: -

CDR3: CASSEIRANTEAFF
DNA: TGTGCCAGCAGTGAAATCAGGGCGAACACTGAAGCTTTCTTT
size: many
J: TRBJ1-1
length: 14
V: TRBV6-1
D: -

CDR3: CASSLTFRGGYEQYF
DNA: TGTGCCAGTAGTCTAACTTTCAGGGGTGGCTACGAGCAGTACTTC
size: -
J: TRBJ2-7
length: 15
V: TRBV19
D: -

CDR3: CASSGQGYEQYF
DNA: TGTGCCAGCAGCGGACAGGGCTACGAGCAGTACTTC
size: many
J: TRBJ2-7
length: 12
V: TRBV6-1
D: TRBD1

CDR3: CSARDLGLGGYEQYF
DNA: TGCAGTGCTAGAGATCTCGGACTAGGCGGGTACGAGCAGTACTTC
size: many
J: TRBJ2-7
length: 15
V: TRBV20-1
D: TRBD2

CDR3: CASSSLLVYEQYF
DNA: TGTGCCAGCAGCTCCCTTTTAGTCTACGAGCAGTACTTC
size: -
J: TRBJ2-7
length: 13
V: TRBV7-3
D: -

CDR3: CASSWHSENTEAFF
DNA: TGTGCCAGCAGCTGGCACTCGGAGAACACTGAAGCTTTCTTT
size: -
J: TRBJ1-1
length: 14
V: TRBV13
D: -

CDR3: CASSLVPESYEQYF
DNA: TGCGCCAGCAGCTTGGTTCCGGAATCCTACGAGCAGTACTTC
size: -
J: TRBJ2-7
length: 14
V: TRBV5-1
D: -

CDR3: CSARVPRRDEQYF
DNA: TGCAGTGCTAGAGTCCCCCGACGGGACGAGCAGTACTTC
size: -
J: TRBJ2-7
length: 13
V: TRBV20-1
D: -

CDR3: CATSDPRTF
DNA: TGTGCCACCAGTGACCCCCGGACTTTC
size: -
J: TRBJ2-6
length: 9
V: TRBV24-1
D: -

CDR3: CASSSRDRGSTDTQYF
DNA: TGTGCCAGCAGCTCCCGGGACAGGGGTAGCACAGATACGCAGTATTTT
size: few
J: TRBJ2-3
length: 16
V: TRBV7-2
D: TRBD1